The 13 T cell receptor beta chains below all came from one sample that was sequenced in a study of blood T cell repertoires in COVID-19. Repertoires were generated with immunoSEQ multiplex PCR, while TCRdb's copy carries only in-frame clones and drops some. The table has 340,000 or so clones, about 86% seen once. Sequencing was performed on PBMCs or T cells enriched from blood (not recorded which). The receptors here all came from a middle-aged woman with acute COVID-19.

The V gene is TRBV7-2, the J gene TRBJ1-5, with no clear D. CDR3 size: 15 residues. Between the trimmed V and J ends, which lost 3 bases and 7 bases, there was a span of 16 bases. Per germline, CDR1 SGHTA and CDR2 FQGNSA. This chain's CDR3 is CASSLRGKMNQPQHF. DNA for the CDR3: TGTGCCAGCAGCTTGAGAGGGAAGATGAACCAGCCCCAGCATTTT.

J is TRBJ2-5 and V is TRBV11-2; the D is unclear. V dropped 5 bases and J dropped 0 bases, with 10 bases sitting between them. This CDR3 has 14 amino acids. From germline, CDR1 is SGHAT and CDR2 FQNNGV. CDR3 sequence: CASSPRLYQETQYF. CDR3 sequence (DNA): TGTGCCAGCAGCCCCAGACTCTACCAAGAGACCCAGTACTTC.

The chain couples TRBV5-3 to TRBJ2-1; D gene unclear. TRBV5-3 is annotated as an ORF whose role is uncertain. V shed 3 bases and J shed 9 bases, with 10 bases lying between them. The CDR3 runs to 12 residues. Here the CDR3 reads CARSSSRCEQFF. CDR3 sequence (DNA): TGTGCCAGAAGCTCGAGCCGGTGTGAGCAGTTCTTC.

The V and J genes are TRBV7-2 and TRBJ1-1; the match to TRBD1 covers 7 bases. The junction had 9 bases not matched to a gene; V was cut back by 5 bases and J by 3 bases. The CDR3 totals 15 residues. CDR1 is SGHTA and CDR2 is FQGNSA in the germline V gene. CDR3 in DNA: TGTGCCAGCAGCCCAGAACAGGGGTGGGACACTGAAGCTTTCTTT. Translated: CASSPEQGWDTEAFF.

The chain uses TRBV10-3 and TRBJ2-3; TRBD1 matches 10 bases. Per germline, CDR1 ENHRY and CDR2 SYGVKD. The CDR3 extends over 14 amino acids. Trimming took 5 bases from V and 8 from J; bases not matched to a gene: 7. CDR3 bases: TGTGCCATCAGTCGGGACAGGGGAGGAGGTACGCAGTATTTT. Translating gives CAISRDRGGGTQYF.

The chain employs TRBV9 and TRBJ2-3, with a tentative D call TRBD1 (5 bases). Deletions cut 0 bases from V and 3 bases from J, with 8 bases between. The length of the CDR3 is 14 residues. Germline CDR1 reads SGDLS; CDR2 reads YYNGEE. CDR3 protein: CASSVAAGTDTQYF. CDR3 nucleotides: TGTGCCAGCAGCGTAGCGGCAGGGACAGATACGCAGTATTTT.

The chain is built from TRBV27 and TRBJ2-7; the D gene is possibly TRBD1 (6 bases). There are 15 residues in the CDR3. V lost 5 bases and J lost 0, with 14 bases in between. The V gene's germline CDR1 is MNHEY and CDR2 SMNVEV (reference sequence). The CDR3 nucleotides are TGTGCCAGCAGTCTTACAGGGTCACCCTCCTACGAGCAGTACTTC. It specifies CASSLTGSPSYEQYF.

The V gene is TRBV4-2, the J gene TRBJ1-2, with TRBD1 as a possible D gene (6 bases). The germline gives CDR1 LGHNA, CDR2 YNFKEQ. The CDR3 spans 15 residues. With 3 bases removed from V and 0 bases from J, the gap between germline ends came to 11 bases. The DNA for the CDR3 is TGTGCCAGCAGCCACGCGACAGGTACTAACTATGGCTACACCTTC. It translates to CASSHATGTNYGYTF.

The chain recombines TRBV5-4 with TRBJ1-1, with D possibly matching TRBD1 (5 bases). V lost 3 bases and J lost 1, with 7 bases in between. The CDR3 length is 13 residues. The germline V gene has CDR1 SGHNT and CDR2 YYREEE (reference sequence). CDR3 nucleotides: TGTGCCAGCAGCTGGGGCCCGAACACTGAAGCTTTCTTT. It codes for CASSWGPNTEAFF.

The genes are TRBV19 and TRBJ1-2, with D uncertain. From germline, CDR1 is LNHDA and CDR2 SQIVND (reference sequence). The CDR3 length is 15 residues. V was clipped by 0 bases and J by 0 bases, with 8 bases between them. CDR3 nucleotide sequence: TGTGCCAGTAGTATAGATCACACCTCTAACTATGGCTACACCTTC. It translates to CASSIDHTSNYGYTF. Complete variable domain (other parts from reference TRBV19 and TRBJ1-2): DGGITQSPKYLFRKEGQNVTLSCEQNLNHDAMYWYRQDPGQGLRLIYYSQIVNDFQKGDIAEGYSVSREKKESFPLTVTSAQKNPTAFYLCASSIDHTSNYGYTFGSGTRLTVV.

J is TRBJ2-7 and V is TRBV7-3, with 10 bases identical to TRBD1. V shed 2 bases and J 3 bases; nucleotides not matched to a gene: 4. CDR1 is SGHTA and CDR2 is FQGTGA in the germline V gene. This CDR3 has 15 amino acids. The CDR3 DNA reads as TGTGCCAGCAGCTTAGCCGGGACAGGGGACTACGAGCAGTACTTC. Amino acids: CASSLAGTGDYEQYF.

The chain employs TRBV19 and TRBJ1-3, with D unclear. V was shortened by 3 bases and J by 1 base, with 4 bases between the two germline ends. Germline V gene sequence: CDR1 LNHDA, CDR2 SQIVND (reference sequence). The CDR3 length is 13 residues. CDR3 sequence: CASSIGSGNTIYF. As DNA, the CDR3 is TGTGCCAGTAGTATCGGTTCTGGAAACACCATATATTTT.

V is TRBV2 and J is TRBJ1-4; perhaps TRBD1 as D (6 bases). Trimming took 6 bases from V and 4 from J, leaving 15 bases between them. The CDR3 is made up of 15 amino acids. Germline loops: CDR1 SNHLY, CDR2 FYNNEI. The CDR3 DNA reads as TGTGCCAGCAGAGCTACAGGGACCTATAATGAAAAACTGTTTTTT. This sequence encodes CASRATGTYNEKLFF.